These 24 T cell receptor beta chains were sequenced from one sample in a study of T-cell memory formation after mild COVID-19. Via MiXCR, TCRdb re-called the 5' RACE reads, giving one row per CDR3 protein. The data hold under 450,000 distinct CDR3 sequences, with approximately 15% observed a single time. Sequencing used PBMCs or a T cell subset sorted from them (not recorded which). The receptors were gathered from a man between 18 and 29 years old who had mild COVID-19 (a few samples of this study predate the infection). Cell type and time point are not known.

Many counts were recorded for this clonotype. J is TRBJ2-1 and V is TRBV12-3 or TRBV12-4; 15 bases are shared with TRBD2. The CDR3 has 15 amino acids. With 6 bases clipped from V and 9 bases from J, the junction kept 6 bases outside the gene matches. The CDR3 loop is CASRSQGLAGGEQFF. DNA for the CDR3: TGTGCCAGCAGGAGCCAGGGACTAGCGGGGGGTGAGCAGTTCTTC.

The V and J genes are TRBV6-2 or TRBV6-3 and TRBJ2-4; D unresolved. Germline CDR1 is MNHEY and CDR2 is SVGEGT. CDR3 length: 16 amino acids. V was shortened by 5 bases and J by 5 bases, with 19 bases between the two germline ends. The CDR3 loop reads CASSPTFIGQENIQYF. The CDR3 coding sequence is TGTGCCAGCAGTCCAACATTTATAGGGCAGGAAAACATTCAGTACTTC.

The chain carries TRBV19 and TRBJ2-2; D call uncertain. Trimming removed 9 bases at V and 6 bases at J, with 11 bases between. The germline V gene encodes CDR1 LNHDA and CDR2 SQIVND (reference sequence). This CDR3 has 12 residues. This CDR3 reads CASAKSAGELFF. Here the CDR3 DNA reads TGTGCCAGCGCCAAGTCTGCCGGGGAGCTGTTTTTT.

This clonotype occurred a few times. J is TRBJ2-3 and V is TRBV12-3 or TRBV12-4; 11 positions agree with TRBD2. The CDR3 is 16 amino acids. Losses at the gene ends were 5 bases for V and 2 bases for J; bases not matched to a gene: 6. The CDR3 nucleotides read TGTGCCAGCAGTATCAGACTAGCGGGGTACACAGATACGCAGTATTTT. Its protein is CASSIRLAGYTDTQYF.

This clonotype was counted a few times. This chain uses TRBV11-1 with TRBJ2-5; 13 bases are a match to TRBD2. The CDR3 has 16 residues. V was pared by 1 base and J by 2 bases, with 1 base of the junction left unmatched. Germline V CDR1 and CDR2: SGHAT, FQDESV (reference sequence). CDR3 bases: TGTGCCAGCAGCTTAGGGGGACTAGCGGGACAAGAGACCCAGTACTTC. Its protein is CASSLGGLAGQETQYF.

The V call is TRBV18, the J call TRBJ1-2, with 11 bases aligning to TRBD1. The CDR3 sequence is 14 residues long. Per germline, CDR1 KGHSH and CDR2 LQKENI. The V gene end was trimmed by 4 bases and the J gene end by 6 bases; junction bases not matched to a gene: 4. The CDR3 DNA is TGTGCCAGCTCACGGACAGGGGGCGGAGATGGCTACACCTTC. Translated: CASSRTGGGDGYTF.

This clonotype has a count of ten or more. The rearrangement links TRBV7-2 to TRBJ2-1, with TRBD2 as a possible D gene (7 bases). Germline CDR1 and CDR2: SGHTA and FQGNSA. Trimming took 8 bases from V and 6 from J, leaving 11 bases between them. The CDR3 runs 12 residues. The CDR3 DNA sequence: TGTGCCAGCGCGCGGGGGCGCAATGAGCAGTTCTTC. Its translation is CASARGRNEQFF.

The chain uses TRBV7-3 and TRBJ1-6, with a weak D call TRBD1 (5 bases). V lost 1 base, J lost 9 bases, and 7 bases lay in between. The length of the CDR3 is 13 residues. The germline CDR1 and CDR2 sequences are SGHTA and FQGTGA. This chain's CDR3 is CASSLSQGSPLHF. The DNA for the CDR3 is TGTGCCAGCAGCTTAAGCCAGGGTTCACCCCTCCACTTT.

At least ten counts were recorded for this clonotype. DNA for the CDR3: TGTGCCAGCAGCCGAGACTCTATGTCACCCCTCCACTTT. Amino acid sequence: CASSRDSMSPLHF. The V and J genes are TRBV7-2 and TRBJ1-6; D is ambiguous. The CDR3 covers 13 residues. Per the germline V gene, CDR1 is SGHTA and CDR2 is FQGNSA. Trimming stripped 5 bases from V and 10 bases from J, with 12 bases between.

This clonotype showed up just a few times. The chain uses TRBV20-1 and TRBJ2-3, with TRBD2 as a possible D gene (7 bases). Trimming removed 0 bases from V and 5 bases from J, with 18 bases in between. Germline loops: CDR1 DFQATT, CDR2 SNEGSKA (reference sequence). This CDR3 has 16 residues. The CDR3 region has the DNA TGCAGTGCTAGAGATCCTAACGGGGGGCAAGGAGATACGCAGTATTTT. It yields the protein CSARDPNGGQGDTQYF.

The table lists this clonotype with a few counts. The rearrangement links TRBV4-2 to TRBJ2-3; perhaps TRBD2 as D (7 bases). The CDR3 is 14 amino acids. Germline assignment: CDR1 LGHNA and CDR2 YNFKEQ. Deletions cut 3 bases from V and 5 bases from J, with 12 bases between. CDR3 amino acids: CASSHEGGGDTQYF. In nucleotides, the CDR3 is TGTGCCAGCAGCCATGAGGGGGGGGGAGATACGCAGTATTTT.

The sample holds many counts of this clonotype. The chain joins TRBV20-1 to TRBJ2-7, with D maybe TRBD2 (5 bases). Trimming removed 7 bases from V and 3 bases from J, with 10 bases in between. The CDR3 contains 11 residues. The germline V gene encodes CDR1 DFQATT and CDR2 SNEGSKA (reference sequence). In DNA form, the CDR3 reads TGCAGTGTCGGGGAAGGCTACGAGCAGTACGTC. It codes for CSVGEGYEQYV.

CDR3 sequence: CSAGGQGGTEAFF. DNA of the CDR3: TGCAGTGCTGGGGGACAGGGAGGCACTGAAGCTTTCTTT. This chain connects TRBV20-1 to TRBJ1-1; 9 bases line up with TRBD1. The CDR3 totals 13 residues. CDR1 is DFQATT and CDR2 is SNEGSKA in the germline V gene (reference sequence). V shed 5 bases, J shed 4 bases, and the junction held 5 bases outside the gene matches.

This clonotype showed up just a few times. The V and J genes are TRBV7-9 and TRBJ2-2; D uncertain. Germline CDR1 is SEHNR and CDR2 is FQNEAQ (reference sequence). V lost 5 bases and J 4 bases, leaving 5 bases between the germline ends. The CDR3 loop spans 12 amino acids. CDR3 coding DNA: TGTGCCAGCAGCGCCCCCACCGGGGAGCTGTTTTTT. Encoded protein: CASSAPTGELFF.

The chain employs TRBV2 and TRBJ2-1, with D possibly matching TRBD1 (6 bases). Germline V lookup: CDR1 SNHLY, CDR2 FYNNEI. Trimming cost V 8 bases and J 7 bases, with 12 bases left between them. This CDR3 has 12 residues. CDR3 in amino acids: CASQQGRNEQFF. The CDR3, as DNA: TGTGCCAGCCAACAGGGAAGGAATGAGCAGTTCTTC.

The chain carries TRBV6-2 or TRBV6-3 and TRBJ2-1, with D possibly matching TRBD2 (6 bases). Germline values: CDR1 MNHEY, CDR2 SVGEGT. Trimming removed 5 bases at V and 0 bases at J, with 14 bases between. The length of the CDR3 is 16 residues. This CDR3 is CASSDARGGSYNEQFF. The CDR3 DNA is TGTGCCAGCAGTGACGCCCGGGGAGGCTCCTACAATGAGCAGTTCTTC.

There are many counts of this clonotype. V is TRBV4-1 and J is TRBJ2-7; the match to TRBD2 covers 7 bases. V gave up 5 bases and J gave up 2 bases; unmatched junction bases: 9. Germline CDR1 reads MGHRA; CDR2 reads YSYEKL. CDR3 length equals 15 residues. The CDR3 bases are TGCGCCAGCAGCTCAACCCCGGGGGGAGCCTACGAGCAGTACTTC. Translation gives CASSSTPGGAYEQYF.

The V gene is TRBV7-2, the J gene TRBJ2-7, with D perhaps TRBD1 (6 bases). The CDR3 has 15 amino acids. V lost 2 bases to trimming and J lost 1 base, with 12 bases between them. Germline assignment: CDR1 SGHTA and CDR2 FQGNSA. CDR3 region: CASSLNQGPSYEQYF. The CDR3 DNA sequence: TGTGCCAGCAGCTTAAACCAGGGGCCATCCTACGAGCAGTACTTC.

This clonotype was counted at least ten times. The chain joins TRBV5-5 to TRBJ2-3; 7 bases are shared with TRBD1. The CDR3 runs to 16 residues. With 5 bases clipped from V and 3 bases from J, the junction kept 12 bases outside the gene matches. Germline CDR1 and CDR2: SGHKS and YYEKEE (reference sequence). Written as DNA, the CDR3 is TGTGCCAGCAGTCATTGGGCTACAGGGGCGACAGATACGCAGTATTTT. This encodes CASSHWATGATDTQYF.

This clonotype was picked up a small number of times. CDR3 sequence reads: CASGTGLETQYF. The CDR3, as DNA: TGCGCCAGCGGCACAGGGCTGGAGACCCAGTACTTC. V and J are TRBV5-1 and TRBJ2-5; maybe TRBD1 (6 bases). V lost 7 bases, J lost 5 bases, and 12 bases lay in between. The CDR3 contains 12 residues. The germline CDR1 and CDR2 sequences are SGHRS and YFSETQ.

This clonotype was observed a few times. The chain links TRBV6-6 to TRBJ2-2; D is possibly TRBD1 (6 bases). V gave up 5 bases and J gave up 5 bases, with 15 bases separating them. This CDR3 spans 15 amino acids. Per germline, CDR1 MNHNY and CDR2 SVGAGI (reference sequence). The CDR3 sequence is CASSRLGARTGELFF. In DNA form, the CDR3 reads TGTGCCAGCAGTCGCTTGGGGGCACGGACCGGGGAGCTGTTTTTT.

This clonotype turned up a few times. The V and J genes are TRBV7-9 and TRBJ2-7; no reliable D call. Germline assignment: CDR1 SEHNR and CDR2 FQNEAQ (reference sequence). The germline V and J ends were trimmed by 5 bases and 1 base, with 9 bases remaining between them. CDR3 length: 13 residues. The CDR3 loop is CASSPMGSYEQYV. CDR3 coding DNA: TGTGCCAGCAGCCCTATGGGGTCCTACGAGCAGTACGTC.

The chain is built from TRBV11-3 and TRBJ2-2, with 8 bases identical to TRBD1. The CDR3 has 18 amino acids. CDR1 and CDR2 (germline): SGHNT, YENEEA. Unmatched junction bases numbered 7, after V lost 0 bases and J lost 1 base. CDR3 sequence (DNA): TGTGCCAGCAGCTTAGATCAGGCCGGGACAGGGAACACCGGGGAGCTGTTTTTT. Its translation: CASSLDQAGTGNTGELFF.

This clonotype appeared a few times. This chain connects TRBV29-1 to TRBJ1-1; tentatively, D is TRBD1 (5 bases). The germline V and J ends were trimmed by 5 bases and 8 bases, with 12 bases remaining between them. The CDR3 consists of 11 residues. Germline CDR1 reads SQVTM; CDR2 reads ANQGSEA. In nucleotides, the CDR3 is TGCAGCGTTAAGGTGCAGGGAGAAGCTTTCTTT. Protein product: CSVKVQGEAFF.